Presented here are 24 T cell receptor beta chains from one specimen sequenced in a study of cytomegalovirus exposure and HLA in healthy donors. Researchers ran the PCR with 60 Vbeta and 13 Jbeta primers. Using immunoSEQ multiplex PCR, the repertoire was profiled, and TCRdb retains in-frame clones only, with some absent. This sample carries some 150,000 clones, 65% to 80% of them seen once, and the ten largest clones take 4.3%. The specimen sequenced was PBMCs. The receptor set was obtained from a man aged 40-49 years in good health and CMV-seronegative.

The rearrangement joins TRBV10-1 to TRBJ1-2, with D uncertain. V dropped 10 bases and J dropped 12 bases, with 18 bases sitting between them. The CDR3 totals 11 residues. Germline V lookup: CDR1 WNHNN, CDR2 SYGVQD (reference sequence). The CDR3: CATGLPKEHTF. CDR3 nucleotide sequence: TGCGCCACCGGACTTCCCAAGGAGCACACCTTC.

The chain links TRBV7-8 to TRBJ2-1, with 9 positions matching TRBD1. Germline V gene sequence: CDR1 SGHVS, CDR2 FQNEAQ. Losses at the gene ends were 6 bases for V and 2 bases for J; bases not matched to a gene: 8. This CDR3 is 16 amino acids long. CDR3 in DNA: TGTGCCAGCAGTTCCCCCGGGACAGGGCCCTACAATGAGCAGTTCTTC. Translating it yields CASSSPGTGPYNEQFF.

There are many counts of this clone. V gene TRBV27 combines with J gene TRBJ1-6; 7 bases match TRBD1. J gave up 7 bases and V 7 bases, and 13 bases lay outside the gene matches. The CDR3 loop spans 16 amino acids. CDR1 is MNHEY and CDR2 is SMNVEV in the germline V gene (reference sequence). Here the CDR3 DNA reads TGTGCCAGCAACTTAAGGGGCGACAGGGCCAATTCACCCCTCCACTTT. Its protein product is CASNLRGDRANSPLHF.

This chain links TRBV7-9 with TRBJ2-7; 9 nucleotides agree with TRBD2. This CDR3 is built from 15 residues. Germline-derived CDR1 and CDR2 are SEHNR and FQNEAQ (reference sequence). V trimming: 5 bases; J trimming: 0 bases; junction bases outside the gene matches: 5. This CDR3 reads CASSEGLATSYEQYF. Here the CDR3 DNA reads TGTGCCAGCAGCGAGGGACTAGCCACCTCCTACGAGCAGTACTTC.

The chain is built from TRBV2 and TRBJ1-6, with a weak D call TRBD1 (5 bases). CDR1 SNHLY and CDR2 FYNNEI come from the germline V gene. V dropped 7 bases and J dropped 10 bases, with 17 bases sitting between them. The CDR3 spans 14 residues. For the CDR3, the DNA is TGTGCCAGCATTCCGACAGACCGTGGATCACCCCTCCACTTT. Residues: CASIPTDRGSPLHF.

J is TRBJ2-3 and V is TRBV10-3; a weak D match, TRBD2 (6 bases). The V gene lost 6 bases and the J gene lost 1 base, with 8 bases spanning the gap. The CDR3 totals 13 residues. Germline assignment: CDR1 ENHRY and CDR2 SYGVKD. CDR3 protein: CAIRGEGTDTQYF. CDR3 in DNA: TGTGCCATCAGGGGGGAGGGCACAGATACGCAGTATTTT.

The V gene is TRBV7-2, the J gene TRBJ1-6; D ambiguous. V was clipped by 3 bases and J by 7 bases, with 4 bases between them. The CDR3 has 12 residues. Germline CDR1 is SGHTA and CDR2 is FQGNSA. Here the CDR3 reads CASSFGNSPLHF. The CDR3 DNA reads TGTGCCAGCAGCTTCGGGAATTCACCCCTCCACTTT.

The chain has TRBV19 and TRBJ2-3; 8 nucleotides match TRBD1. J was trimmed by 3 bases and V by 5 bases; bases with no gene match: 4. Germline CDR1 is LNHDA and CDR2 is SQIVND (reference sequence). CDR3 length: 14 residues. The CDR3 region has the DNA TGTGCCAGTAGTGACAGGGGCCGTACAGATACGCAGTATTTT. Protein sequence: CASSDRGRTDTQYF.

The V and J genes are TRBV29-1 and TRBJ2-6; TRBD1 matches 9 bases. The CDR3 totals 16 residues. Germline CDR1 and CDR2: SQVTM and ANQGSEA. V dropped 5 bases and J dropped 3; count of bases not matched to a gene: 8. This chain's CDR3 is CSVLDTGGLGANVLTF. The DNA for the CDR3 is TGCAGCGTTCTGGATACAGGGGGCCTTGGGGCCAACGTCCTGACTTTC.

The CDR3 sequence: CASSLSNRDYEQYF. The CDR3 DNA follows: TGTGCCAGCAGCCTATCGAACAGGGACTACGAGCAGTACTTC. The chain carries TRBV9 and TRBJ2-7, with D maybe TRBD1 (6 bases). Germline values: CDR1 SGDLS, CDR2 YYNGEE. The CDR3 is made up of 14 amino acids. V shed 4 bases and J shed 3 bases, with 14 bases lying between them.

The chain uses TRBV9 and TRBJ2-1; weak D call: TRBD1 (6 bases). Germline V gives CDR1 SGDLS, CDR2 YYNGEE. Trimming took 4 bases from V and 9 from J, leaving 11 bases between them. The CDR3 runs 12 residues. The CDR3 DNA follows: TGTGCCAGCAGCCCCCAGGGGAGTGAGCAGTTCTTC. Translating it yields CASSPQGSEQFF.

J is TRBJ2-7 and V is TRBV18, with 8 bases that match TRBD2. V was clipped by 5 bases and J by 0 bases; unmatched bases: 6. The germline V gene encodes CDR1 KGHSH and CDR2 LQKENI. The CDR3 is 15 residues long. CDR3 sequence reads: CASSLSGGSSYEQYF. In nucleotides, the CDR3 is TGTGCCAGCTCATTAAGCGGGGGTTCCTCCTACGAGCAGTACTTC.

The V gene is TRBV5-4, the J gene TRBJ2-2, with 8 bases matching TRBD1. The CDR3 is 15 residues long. Germline lookup yields CDR1 SGHNT and CDR2 YYREEE (reference sequence). The V segment lost 0 bases and the J segment 5 bases; nucleotides outside the gene matches: 3. In nucleotides, the CDR3 is TGTGCCAGCAGCTTGGACAGGGGGAGGACCGGGGAGCTGTTTTTT. Encoded protein: CASSLDRGRTGELFF.

The chain couples TRBV10-1 to TRBJ2-7, with a possible D match to TRBD1 (6 bases). The V end lost 3 bases, the J end lost 6 bases, and 15 bases lay between the germline ends. Germline loops: CDR1 WNHNN, CDR2 SYGVQD (reference sequence). This CDR3 comprises 14 residues. The CDR3 bases are TGCGCCAGCAGTGAAAACAGGGAGACCACCGAGCAGTACTTC. Translation gives CASSENRETTEQYF.

This clone was observed a few times. The rearrangement links TRBV7-9 to TRBJ2-2, with D maybe TRBD1 (6 bases). This CDR3 region has 14 residues. Germline-derived CDR1 and CDR2 are SEHNR and FQNEAQ (reference sequence). V was shortened by 5 bases and J by 7 bases, with 14 bases between the two germline ends. The CDR3 DNA sequence: TGTGCCAGCAGCGCCTCGGGACACATCGGGGAGCTGTTTTTT. Residues: CASSASGHIGELFF.

The chain recombines TRBV19 with TRBJ2-7; TRBD2 might be the D (5 bases). This CDR3 spans 15 amino acids. Germline V gene data show CDR1 as LNHDA and CDR2 as SQIVND (reference sequence). Trimming took 4 bases from V and 2 from J, leaving 15 bases between them. The CDR3 sequence: CASSSSERDTYEQYF. The CDR3 bases are TGTGCCAGTAGTAGCTCAGAGAGGGATACCTACGAGCAGTACTTC. Complete variable domain (other parts from reference TRBV19 and TRBJ2-7): DGGITQSPKYLFRKEGQNVTLSCEQNLNHDAMYWYRQDPGQGLRLIYYSQIVNDFQKGDIAEGYSVSREKKESFPLTVTSAQKNPTAFYLCASSSSERDTYEQYFGPGTRLTVT.

The J gene is TRBJ2-2, the V gene TRBV5-6; perhaps TRBD2 as D (6 bases). Germline V gene data show CDR1 as SGHDT and CDR2 as YYEEEE. V gave up 5 bases and J gave up 7 bases, with 12 bases separating them. The CDR3 totals 13 residues. In nucleotides, the CDR3 is TGTGCCAGCAGTCCGCGGGGTGACGGGGAGCTGTTTTTT. Residues: CASSPRGDGELFF. The whole variable domain, remainder taken from reference TRBV5-6 and TRBJ2-2, is DAGVTQSPTHLIKTRGQQVTLRCSPKSGHDTVSWYQQALGQGPQFIFQYYEEEERQRGNFPDRFSGHQFPNYSSELNVNALLLGDSALYLCASSPRGDGELFFGEGSRLTVL.

The chain links TRBV11-2 to TRBJ1-1; D perhaps matches TRBD1 (5 bases). This CDR3 is 12 amino acids long. Germline V gene sequence: CDR1 SGHAT, CDR2 FQNNGV. Trimming removed 4 bases at V and 5 bases at J, with 8 bases between. The CDR3: CASSWGETEAFF. The CDR3 region has the DNA TGTGCCAGCAGCTGGGGGGAAACTGAAGCTTTCTTT.

V usage is TRBV6-5 and J usage is TRBJ1-1; the D is unclear. The germline gives CDR1 MNHEY, CDR2 SVGAGI. The CDR3 loop spans 15 amino acids. V lost 7 bases, J lost 0 bases, and 15 bases lay in between. CDR3 residues: CASTPGSTLNTEAFF. The CDR3 DNA reads as TGTGCCAGCACCCCTGGGAGCACCTTGAACACTGAAGCTTTCTTT.

The rearrangement joins TRBV4-3 to TRBJ1-2, with a possible D match to TRBD1 (5 bases). The germline CDR1 and CDR2 sequences are LGHNA and YSLEER. This CDR3 comprises 14 residues. V shed 1 base and J shed 4 bases, with 10 bases lying between them. CDR3 nucleotide sequence: TGCGCCAGCAGCCAAGCCAGGGTGGGCTATGGCTACACCTTC. Encoded protein: CASSQARVGYGYTF.

The J gene is TRBJ1-1, the V gene TRBV7-3; no firm D call. Trimming took off 3 bases at V and 8 bases at J, with 13 bases between the two ends. The CDR3 loop spans 13 amino acids. Germline-derived CDR1 and CDR2 are SGHTA and FQGTGA. The CDR3 spells CASSFGGVGEAFF. The DNA for the CDR3 is TGTGCCAGCAGCTTCGGCGGGGTAGGAGAAGCTTTCTTT.

The chain couples TRBV29-1 to TRBJ2-7; D is possibly TRBD1 (5 bases). This CDR3 is 14 amino acids long. The germline gives CDR1 SQVTM, CDR2 ANQGSEA. V lost 4 bases and J lost 2, with 15 bases in between. The CDR3 DNA follows: TGCAGCGTTGTAGAAGGGGCAGGAGCCTACGAGCAGTACTTC. This gives the protein CSVVEGAGAYEQYF.

The chain recombines TRBV7-3 with TRBJ2-3, with D possibly being TRBD2 (5 bases). Trimming took 3 bases from V and 4 from J, leaving 8 bases between them. In germline, CDR1 is SGHTA, CDR2 FQGTGA. The CDR3 contains 13 residues. CDR3: CASSLDGADTQYF. The DNA for the CDR3 is TGTGCCAGCAGCTTGGACGGGGCAGATACGCAGTATTTT.

This chain joins TRBV13 and TRBJ2-3, with no clear D. The CDR3 loop spans 14 amino acids. Germline-derived CDR1 and CDR2 are PRHDT and FYEKMQ (reference sequence). V was cut by 8 bases and J by 4 bases, with 16 bases left in between. As DNA, the CDR3 is TGTGCCAGCGCCACAAGCGTATCCCCAGATACGCAGTATTTT. It specifies CASATSVSPDTQYF.